This T cell receptor (beta chain) was found in a study of cytomegalovirus exposure and HLA in healthy donors listed by TCRdb under 2017. A note on the overall study: An earlier analysis of roughly 500 of the donors reported 276 Gb of sequence data and around 120 million unique TCR beta sequences from about 179 million T cells. Approximately 300 gigabases of sequencing data and about 92 million unique TCR sequences made up an early release that covered under 750 HLA-typed donors. Among the roughly 400 genotyped donors, more than 70% belonged to the genetic ancestry cluster associated with self-reported Caucasian donors. The study aimed to test whether signatures of past pathogen exposure could be identified by cataloging public T cell receptors. The study profiled the T cell repertoires of hundreds of subjects by immunosequencing and related them to cytomegalovirus serostatus. In addition to the first cohort of 666 subjects, a separate validation cohort of approximately 130 different subjects was used. High-throughput TCR immunosequencing, statistical association of individual TCRs with disease status, and machine learning were combined to predict cytomegalovirus infection status. A later analysis re-examined previously published TCR beta repertoires from 610 or so donors and added high-resolution HLA genotyping to investigate patterns of TCR occurrence. The later analysis used no new phenotypic data to find candidate immune exposures, relying instead on TCR beta sequences and their occurrence across donors. An earlier analysis of approximately 500 of the donors applied high-throughput TCR beta sequencing to assess whether each TCR beta V gene segment acted as functional or pseudogenic. Donor age, sex, ethnicity and CMV serostatus were compiled together with the repertoire data. A later genetic analysis used genome-wide SNP genotypes for about three fifths of the 666 donors, treating that subset as a discovery cohort. All discovery cohort repertoires had been generated on a single sequencing platform. Class I and class II HLA loci were covered by the typing at four-digit resolution. Typing coverage differed by locus: A, B, C, DRB1 and DQB1 were typed in about 620-640 donors, DQA1 in approximately 520, DPA1 in roughly 590, and DPB1 in just under 490. A few DR-DQ haplotypes were treated as single units for association and clustering because of strong linkage in the cohort. Among some 400 genotyped donors of the cohort, an average of approximately 240,000 unique TCR beta nucleotide sequences was sequenced per donor, of which 15% to 20% were non-productive. What the study reported, not specific to this receptor: The earlier analysis of fewer than 750 of the donors excluded some 16 rarely observed V segments, including chromosome 9 orphons, because counts were too low. The only immune exposure information available for the cohort was CMV serostatus. An earlier analysis of 587 of the donors showed that most TCR beta V segments appeared in productive rearrangements either about 87% or about 30% of the time, which broadly matched IMGT annotations. In a later analysis, some 17,000 TCR beta sequences were associated with specific HLA alleles at a false discovery rate of 0.05. A total of 150 to 200 TCR beta chains were listed by the study as associated with cytomegalovirus. Compared with the approximately 710-donor mean, donors in an Asian-associated ancestry cluster had fewer N-insertions in productive TCRs, according to a later genetic analysis. In a later analysis, most CMV-associated TCR beta chains were found to appear HLA-restricted, with HLA associations seemingly driven largely by CMV exposure. In vitro tests confirmed that a few of the cytomegalovirus-associated TCR beta chains recognize cytomegalovirus antigens. Assigning TCR associations to individual alleles was difficult when HLA alleles, especially DR and DQ, strongly co-occurred. HLA typing was unavailable for some donors at each locus, so association tests used only the typed subset. Across donors, most TCR sequences were observed very rarely, whereas some public TCRs were present in many individuals. A later genetic analysis associated a missense DCLRE1C variant with V-gene and J-gene trimming of TCR beta chains, and an independent cohort replicated the association. A further reported finding was that TCR beta sequences accurately predicted the HLA-A and HLA-B alleles for most subjects in the first cohort. The classifier was reported to diagnose cytomegalovirus status with high specificity and sensitivity in both the original and validation cohorts. In a later analysis, TCR association rates were found to vary across HLA loci, with the most associated TCRs seen for DRB1 alleles and the fewest for HLA-C alleles. The 87-base-pair reads could not distinguish some IMGT-functional V segments, including TRBV6-2 and TRBV6-3, so those segments were excluded. Roughly uniform sequencing depth across donors was assumed in presence/absence analyses, although this assumption may not hold. In a later analysis, HLA-associated TCR beta chains showed more clonal expansion and lower generation probabilities than non-associated chains that were equally common. Linkage disequilibrium might explain the correlated functional status among segregating V segments, but an unknown experimental factor could not be ruled out. This cohort had only TCR beta chains sequenced, and the lack of alpha or paired-chain data limited which features could be detected. In a later analysis, several top co-occurrence clusters were reported to appear linked to parvovirus B19, influenza, CMV and Epstein-Barr virus. It was suggested by the authors that the approach could potentially be generalized to other disease states and immunological phenotypes. A cluster of highly shared sequence variants was judged likely to be a technical artifact of the sequencing pipeline.

In total, approximately 610 healthy bone marrow donors made up the cohort. At the time of sampling, every cohort member was nominally healthy, though immune exposures that went unrecorded were likely present. The donor was CMV seropositive and belonged to the group of 270 or so seropositive cohort members. Every donor gave a peripheral blood sample, and the peripheral blood mononuclear cells from that sample were used for TCR beta sequencing. The Qiagen DNeasy Blood Extraction Kit was used to extract genomic DNA from the blood cell samples. From a lookup of the germline V gene, CDR1 and CDR2 are SGHTS and YDEGEE. Measured from the cysteine to the phenylalanine, the CDR3 is 15 residues long. The entry retains the CDR3 DNA only, 45 bases that are in frame from base 1. Trimming at the junction amounts to 0 bases on V and 0 bases on J, and the germline ends lie 10 bases apart. In regard to this clone: Its specific antigen is unknown. No quality values exist for individual bases; no much larger clone is one base distant.

Libraries came from the immunoSEQ multiplex PCR assay. The multiplex PCR relied on a mix of 60 forward primers for TCR Vbeta segments and 13 reverse primers for TCR Jbeta segments. Amplification of the CDR3 region of rearranged TCR beta genes was performed with a multiplex PCR assay on genomic DNA. The Illumina HiSeq System was used to sequence the amplified TCR beta libraries as 87-base-pair reads. The original pipeline was this. Across the 700 or so repertoires, a later analysis counted 60 million to 90 million unique TCR beta chains, some 11 million of which were shared by at least two donors. To remove PCR and sequencing errors, raw reads were error-corrected and collapsed into unique sequences using a nearest-neighbor algorithm that merged closely related sequences. V, D and J gene segments were assigned by aligning CDR3 sequences to IMGT reference sequences. For a sequence to be retained, a match of at least six nucleotides to both a V gene segment and a J gene segment was required. A rearrangement was called productive if the CDR3 had no stop codons and remained in frame with V and J, and every other rearrangement was called non-productive. CDR3 was defined according to IMGT convention as the region running from the second conserved V-encoded cysteine to the conserved J-encoded phenylalanine. The earlier analysis of 450 to 750 of the donors excluded any sequence lacking an unambiguous match to a single V gene segment. An earlier analysis of 500 to 600 of the donors classified V segments as functional when productive rearrangements were above 56.7% and as segregating when the standard deviation between donors was above 5%. A statistical classification framework was built for diagnosing cytomegalovirus status from the catalog of TCR beta chain sequences. A later analysis assigned V and J genes by comparing TCR nucleotide sequences with IMGT/GENE-DB human TR gene sequences. In a later analysis, CDR3 sequences and most-parsimonious VDJ recombination scenarios were assigned using the TCRdist pipeline. In a later analysis, each TCR beta chain was defined by its CDR3 amino acid sequence together with its V-gene family, and reads without a unique V-gene family were excluded. A later analysis removed 592 highly shared, low-generation-probability nucleotide sequences to deal with suspected cross-contamination and a sequencing artifact. For each public chain, a later analysis derived a clonal expansion index from normalized ranks of inferred template counts within each repertoire. Generation probabilities in a later analysis came from a VDJ recombination model fitted to out-of-frame rearrangements, and those results were checked against IGoR. Hypergeometric tests were used in a later analysis to score TCR-TCR, TCR-HLA and TCR-CMV co-occurrence, with a repertoire-size bias correction applied to the TCR pairs. To estimate false discovery rates, a later analysis permuted the HLA or CMV assignments 20 times. In a later analysis, co-occurring TCRs were grouped using DBSCAN, with TCRdist sequence similarity added in when clustering inside HLA-allele-positive subsets. Repertoires with fewer than 30,000 or more than 120,000 public chains, plus five repertoires with anomalous nucleotide sharing, were excluded from co-occurrence clustering. Drawn from immuneACCESS, this table holds only the in-frame rearrangements with V and J called that TCRdb kept. Clones are partly lost; checked studies trace under half to an unresolved V gene and leave the rest unexplained. V and J calls and clone size are as listed in that table; D and trimming were resolved from the DNA. The sample has approximately 200,000 clones on record, 60% to 85% of them singletons. In total, the top ten clones hold approximately 1.4% of the sample.

This clonotype was sampled from a girl aged 5-17 years in good health and CMV-seropositive. The chain uses TRBV5-8 and TRBJ2-7; TRBD2 might be the D gene, on 6 matching bases. The sequenced sample was PBMCs. The DNA sequence is TGTGCCAGCAGCTTGGCCGGAGGGTTCTCCTACGAGCAGTACTTC. This gives the protein CASSLAGGFSYEQYF.